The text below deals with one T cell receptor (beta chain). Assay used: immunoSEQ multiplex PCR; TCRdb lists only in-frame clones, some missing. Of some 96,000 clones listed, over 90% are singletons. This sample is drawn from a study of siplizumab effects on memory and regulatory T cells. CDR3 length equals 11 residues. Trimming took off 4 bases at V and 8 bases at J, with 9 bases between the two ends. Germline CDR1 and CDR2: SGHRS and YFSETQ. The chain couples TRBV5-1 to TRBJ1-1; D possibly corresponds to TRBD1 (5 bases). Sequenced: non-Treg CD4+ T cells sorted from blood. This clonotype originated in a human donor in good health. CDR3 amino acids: CASSGGIEAFF. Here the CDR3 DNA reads TGCGCCAGCAGCGGGGGGATCGAAGCTTTCTTT.